One and the same sample provided the 27 T cell receptor beta chains below, sequenced in a study of shared clonotypes between healthy human individuals. Sequenced by immunoSEQ multiplex PCR; TCRdb stores in-frame clones only, minus some. The sample consists of about 490,000 clones, about three quarters of them appearing once. The specimen sequenced was PBMCs. These TCRs come from a woman in her thirties or forties in good health. Some clones in this sample may be carry-over from other donors' samples.

The chain couples TRBV6-5 to TRBJ1-3; no clear D. CDR1 is MNHEY, CDR2 SVGAGI, per germline. This CDR3 is built from 14 residues. Trimming cost V 2 bases and J 2 bases, with 7 bases left between them. CDR3 sequence: CASSYDEAGNTIYF. CDR3 DNA: TGTGCCAGCAGTTACGACGAAGCTGGAAACACCATATATTTT.

This clone was counted between two and nine times. The rearrangement joins TRBV2 to TRBJ1-5; D is uncertain. CDR3 size: 14 residues. Germline CDR1 and CDR2: SNHLY and FYNNEI. Deletions cut 4 bases from V and 2 bases from J, with 9 bases between. The CDR3 DNA follows: TGTGCCAGCAGTGGAGGATTGGGCAATCAGCCCCAGCATTTT. Translated, it gives CASSGGLGNQPQHF.

The chain has TRBV4-1 and TRBJ2-7; 10 nucleotides line up with TRBD1. Germline V gene sequence: CDR1 MGHRA, CDR2 YSYEKL. V lost 4 bases and J lost 3; bases outside the gene matches: 3. This CDR3 has 14 residues. The CDR3 is CASSLGQGFYEQYF. CDR3 bases: TGCGCCAGCAGCCTGGGACAGGGGTTCTACGAGCAGTACTTC.

Turning to this clone: This may stem from a read error, because a much larger clone lies one nucleotide away. The chain carries TRBV5-6 and TRBJ2-3; D unclear. CDR3 length: 13 residues. The ends were cut back, 0 bases at V and 0 bases at J, with 2 bases in the middle. CDR1 SGHDT and CDR2 YYEEEE come from the germline V gene. CDR3 amino acids: CASSLASTDTQYF. The CDR3 coding sequence is TGTGCCAGCAGCTTGGCTAGCACAGATACGCAGTATTTT.

The V gene is TRBV10-1, the J gene TRBJ2-6; D is perhaps TRBD2 (5 bases). Germline CDR1 WNHNN, CDR2 SYGVQD (reference sequence). This CDR3 has 17 amino acids. V lost 3 bases to trimming and J lost 0 bases, with 12 bases between them. CDR3 protein: CASSDTRLGSGANVLTF. CDR3 sequence (DNA): TGCGCCAGCAGTGATACTAGACTCGGCTCTGGGGCCAACGTCCTGACTTTC.

At least ten counts were recorded for this clone. This same CDR3 is encoded by further DNA sequences in the sample. This sequence joins TRBV30 and TRBJ1-5; D perhaps matches TRBD1 (6 bases). The CDR3 sequence is 15 residues long. Trimming removed 4 bases from V and 0 bases from J, with 13 bases in between. Germline V gene data show CDR1 as GTSNPN and CDR2 as SVGIG (reference sequence). CDR3: CAWNEGHPSNQPQHF. Here the CDR3 DNA reads TGTGCCTGGAACGAGGGACACCCTAGCAATCAGCCCCAGCATTTT.

The DNA of the CDR3 is TGTGCCAGCAGCCCGACTAGCGGGAGCCATTACAATGAGCAGTTCTTC. Its translation: CASSPTSGSHYNEQFF. The V call is TRBV7-9, the J call TRBJ2-1; 12 positions match TRBD2. The length of the CDR3 is 16 residues. The germline gives CDR1 SEHNR, CDR2 FQNEAQ (reference sequence). The ends lost 5 bases at V and 4 bases at J; junction bases unmatched: 6.

The rearrangement joins TRBV10-3 to TRBJ2-5; 10 bases map to TRBD1. The CDR3 extends over 15 amino acids. From germline, CDR1 is ENHRY and CDR2 SYGVKD. V shed 6 bases and J 4 bases; nucleotides not matched to a gene: 8. The CDR3, as DNA: TGTGCCATCAGGGCCGGGACAGGGGACGCAGAGACCCAGTACTTC. The encoded protein is CAIRAGTGDAETQYF.

The rearrangement uses TRBV5-8 and TRBJ1-3, with TRBD1 as a possible D gene (5 bases). The germline V gene encodes CDR1 SGHTS and CDR2 YDEGEE. The CDR3 extends over 15 amino acids. V was trimmed by 0 bases and J by 2 bases, leaving 9 bases between them. The CDR3: CASSLGQGPGNTIYF. CDR3 nucleotides: TGTGCCAGCAGCTTGGGGCAGGGCCCTGGAAACACCATATATTTT.

This chain uses TRBV19 with TRBJ2-3; D gene unclear. V was cut by 3 bases and J by 2 bases, with 6 bases left in between. CDR3 length: 13 residues. From germline, CDR1 is LNHDA and CDR2 SQIVND (reference sequence). CDR3 DNA: TGTGCCAGTAGTATTGGTGACACAGATACGCAGTATTTT. Translated: CASSIGDTDTQYF.

This clone was seen a handful of times. This sequence joins TRBV2 and TRBJ2-7, with D unresolved. The CDR3 has 13 residues. Between the trimmed V and J ends, which lost 6 bases and 2 bases, there was a span of 11 bases. Germline V gene sequence: CDR1 SNHLY, CDR2 FYNNEI. CDR3 DNA: TGTGCCAGCAGATGGAGTACCACCTACGAGCAGTACTTC. Its translation is CASRWSTTYEQYF.

The rearrangement links TRBV27 to TRBJ1-5; D unresolved. With 1 base removed from V and 7 bases from J, the gap between germline ends came to 8 bases. This CDR3 is 13 amino acids long. Germline V lookup: CDR1 MNHEY, CDR2 SMNVEV (reference sequence). As DNA, the CDR3 is TGTGCCAGCAGTTTATTAGGGAAACAGCCCCAGCATTTT. Translated, it gives CASSLLGKQPQHF.

V and J are TRBV28 and TRBJ1-3, with D perhaps TRBD1 (5 bases). CDR1 and CDR2 (germline): MDHEN, SYDVKM. CDR3 length: 15 amino acids. V was shortened by 6 bases and J by 1 base, with 13 bases between the two germline ends. CDR3 sequence: CASRNRDVSGNTIYF. CDR3 in DNA: TGTGCCAGCAGGAACCGGGACGTGTCTGGAAACACCATATATTTT.

Details on this clone: A much larger clonotype is one base distant, so this may be a read error. The chain uses TRBV7-9 and TRBJ2-3; 11 bases are a match to TRBD2. After removal of 4 bases from V and 0 bases from J, the junction contained 0 bases not matched to a gene. The CDR3 totals 15 residues. Per germline, CDR1 SEHNR and CDR2 FQNEAQ (reference sequence). CDR3 sequence: CASSWTSGSTDTQYF. Written as DNA, the CDR3 is TGTGCCAGCAGCTGGACTAGCGGGAGCACAGATACGCAGTATTTT.

The chain carries TRBV4-1 and TRBJ2-1; TRBD2 might be the D (5 bases). Trimming stripped 1 base from V and 7 bases from J, with 14 bases between. This CDR3 has 15 amino acids. Germline assignment: CDR1 MGHRA and CDR2 YSYEKL. The CDR3 bases are TGCGCCAGCAGCCAAGCTGGAGCGGTTGGGAATGAGCAGTTCTTC. Its translation is CASSQAGAVGNEQFF.

Note on this clone: The same CDR3 also results from other DNA sequences found in this sample. The V gene is TRBV11-3, the J gene TRBJ1-1; D is unclear. Deletions cut 1 base from V and 1 base from J, with 7 bases between. The germline V gene has CDR1 SGHNT and CDR2 YENEEA. The CDR3 loop spans 14 amino acids. CDR3 sequence: CASSLGAANTEAFF. CDR3 DNA: TGTGCCAGCAGCTTAGGGGCCGCGAACACTGAAGCTTTCTTT.

Remarks on this clone: This clone may be a read error of a much larger clone one base away. J is TRBJ2-5 and V is TRBV9; 7 bases agree with TRBD1. The CDR3 is 15 amino acids. Per the germline V gene, CDR1 is SGDLS and CDR2 is YYNGEE. V shed 4 bases and J 9 bases; nucleotides not matched to a gene: 15. For the CDR3, the DNA is TGTGCCAGCAGCTCTACCGGGACAGCAAGAGGAGCCCAGTACTTC. Its protein is CASSSTGTARGAQYF.

This chain uses TRBV6-5 with TRBJ2-4; the D gene is possibly TRBD1 (5 bases). Germline V gives CDR1 MNHEY, CDR2 SVGAGI. This CDR3 comprises 14 residues. Trimming removed 6 bases at V and 1 base at J, with 10 bases between. The CDR3 loop is CASRTPGAKNIQYF. The CDR3 DNA sequence: TGTGCCAGCAGAACCCCAGGGGCCAAAAACATTCAGTACTTC.

Regarding this clone: The same CDR3 can be traced to other DNA sequences in this sample. The J gene is TRBJ2-1, the V gene TRBV7-2, with TRBD2 identical over 10 bases. The germline V gene encodes CDR1 SGHTA and CDR2 FQGNSA. The V gene end was trimmed by 3 bases and the J gene end by 4 bases; junction bases not matched to a gene: 0. The CDR3 spans 14 residues. CDR3 residues: CASSLTSGYNEQFF. The CDR3 region has the DNA TGTGCCAGCAGCTTGACTAGCGGGTACAATGAGCAGTTCTTC. The whole variable domain, remainder taken from reference TRBV7-2 and TRBJ2-1, is GAGVSQSPSNKVTEKGKDVELRCDPISGHTALYWYRQSLGQGLEFLIYFQGNSAPDKSGLPSDRFSAERTGGSVSTLTIQRTQQEDSAVYLCASSLTSGYNEQFFGPGTRLTVL.

The V and J genes are TRBV2 and TRBJ1-4; D unresolved. The V end lost 7 bases, the J end lost 0 bases, and 18 bases lay between the germline ends. Germline V gives CDR1 SNHLY, CDR2 FYNNEI. CDR3 size: 17 residues. CDR3 DNA sequence: TGTGCCAGCACCCTAGAGGCCGGCGCTGCAACTAATGAAAAACTGTTTTTT. Translation gives CASTLEAGAATNEKLFF.

This chain connects TRBV9 to TRBJ2-1, with D possibly being TRBD1 or TRBD2 (5 bases each). CDR1 SGDLS and CDR2 YYNGEE come from the germline V gene. Between the trimmed V and J ends, which lost 0 bases and 6 bases, there was a span of 13 bases. The length of the CDR3 is 15 residues. The CDR3 region has the DNA TGTGCCAGCAGCGTAGGTGGGGGAATACGCAATGAGCAGTTCTTC. It specifies CASSVGGGIRNEQFF.

The chain has TRBV6-1 and TRBJ2-7; TRBD1 agrees at 7 bases. CDR1 and CDR2 from the germline V gene are MNHNS and SASEGT. This CDR3 comprises 14 residues. V gave up 3 bases and J gave up 3 bases; unmatched junction bases: 5. CDR3 amino acids: CASSDTGVGYEQYF. CDR3 nucleotides: TGTGCCAGCAGTGACACAGGGGTCGGCTACGAGCAGTACTTC.

V usage is TRBV10-3 and J usage is TRBJ2-7; D is perhaps TRBD2 (6 bases). With 4 bases removed from V and 4 bases from J, the gap between germline ends came to 17 bases. The CDR3 sequence is 15 residues long. The V gene's germline CDR1 is ENHRY and CDR2 SYGVKD. The CDR3: CAISAGQGGSYEQYF. The CDR3 nucleotides are TGTGCCATCAGTGCGGGGCAGGGAGGTTCGTACGAGCAGTACTTC.

This clone showed up just a few times. The same CDR3 also results from other DNA sequences found in this sample. The chain links TRBV9 to TRBJ2-7, with D perhaps being TRBD1 or TRBD2 (5 bases each). This CDR3 region has 15 residues. Trimming cost V 0 bases and J 1 base, with 11 bases left between them. The germline V gene encodes CDR1 SGDLS and CDR2 YYNGEE. Here the CDR3 reads CASSVEGGGSYEQYF. In DNA, the CDR3 is TGTGCCAGCAGCGTAGAGGGTGGGGGATCCTACGAGCAGTACTTC. Supplemented by reference TRBV9 and TRBJ2-7, the full variable domain reads DSGVTQTPKHLITATGQRVTLRCSPRSGDLSVYWYQQSLDQGLQFLIQYYNGEERAKGNILERFSAQQFPDLHSELNLSSLELGDSALYFCASSVEGGGSYEQYFGPGTRLTVT.

The rearrangement uses TRBV18 and TRBJ2-1, with D perhaps matching TRBD2 (6 bases). Germline assignment: CDR1 KGHSH and CDR2 LQKENI. This CDR3 contains 13 residues. Trimming stripped 1 base from V and 9 bases from J, with 10 bases between. Here the CDR3 reads CASSPLAAGEQFF. The CDR3 DNA follows: TGTGCCAGCTCACCACTAGCGGCGGGTGAGCAGTTCTTC.

The gene calls are TRBV7-2 and TRBJ2-5; D gene ambiguous. V lost 3 bases to trimming and J lost 7 bases, with 6 bases between them. CDR1 SGHTA and CDR2 FQGNSA come from the germline V gene. The CDR3 is 11 residues long. CDR3: CASSFLLTQYF. In DNA form, the CDR3 reads TGTGCCAGCAGCTTCCTGCTGACCCAGTACTTC.

The chain combines TRBV30 with TRBJ2-2; D possibly uses TRBD1 or TRBD2 (5 bases each). The CDR3 spans 14 residues. The ends were cut back, 4 bases at V and 2 bases at J, with 11 bases in the middle. Germline V gives CDR1 GTSNPN, CDR2 SVGIG (reference sequence). The CDR3 DNA follows: TGTGCCTGGACGGGGACCCCAAACACCGGGGAGCTGTTTTTT. This codes for CAWTGTPNTGELFF.